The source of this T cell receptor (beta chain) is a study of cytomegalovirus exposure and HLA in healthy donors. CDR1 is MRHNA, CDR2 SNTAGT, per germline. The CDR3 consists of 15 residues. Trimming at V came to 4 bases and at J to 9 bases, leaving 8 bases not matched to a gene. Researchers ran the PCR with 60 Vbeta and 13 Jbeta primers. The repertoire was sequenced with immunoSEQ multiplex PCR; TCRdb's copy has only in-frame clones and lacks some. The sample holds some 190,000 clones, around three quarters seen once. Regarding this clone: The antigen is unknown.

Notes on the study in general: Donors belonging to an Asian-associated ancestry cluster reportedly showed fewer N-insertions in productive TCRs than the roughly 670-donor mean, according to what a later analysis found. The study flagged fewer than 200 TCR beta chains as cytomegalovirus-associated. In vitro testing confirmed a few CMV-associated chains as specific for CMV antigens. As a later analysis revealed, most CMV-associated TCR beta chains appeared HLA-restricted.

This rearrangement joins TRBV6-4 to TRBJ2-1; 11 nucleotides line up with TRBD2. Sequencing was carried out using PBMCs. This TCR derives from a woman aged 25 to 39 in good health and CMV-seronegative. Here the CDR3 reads CASSVASGGRGEQFF. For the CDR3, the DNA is TGTGCCAGCAGTGTGGCTAGCGGGGGGCGGGGTGAGCAGTTCTTC.